Shown below are 20 T cell receptor beta chains from a single sample sequenced in a study of T cells in Graves' hyperthyroidism and ophthalmopathy. It was RNA transcripts that yielded the amplified TCR beta CDR3 regions. An initial round of RT-PCR targeting the TCR CDR3 relied on the HTBI primer set. MiXCR was run by TCRdb on the multiplex PCR reads, yielding one entry per CDR3 protein. The sample lists 700,000 to 850,000 distinct CDR3 sequences, under 45% occurring once. The source material was blood. The receptors originated from a woman between 40 and 55 years old with Graves' hyperthyroidism.

V and J are TRBV9 and TRBJ1-1; TRBD1 matches at 7 bases. This CDR3 spans 13 amino acids. Germline CDR1 SGDLS, CDR2 YYNGEE. V was clipped by 3 bases and J by 5 bases; unmatched bases: 4. CDR3: CASSANRGTEAFF. The CDR3 nucleotides are TGTGCCAGCAGCGCAAACAGGGGAACTGAAGCTTTCTTT.

This clonotype has more than one count but fewer than ten. This chain joins TRBV20-1 and TRBJ1-4; tentative D call: TRBD1 (5 bases). CDR1 and CDR2 from the germline V gene are DFQATT and SNEGSKA (reference sequence). The CDR3 contains 17 residues. V dropped 0 bases and J dropped 0 bases, with 14 bases sitting between them. The CDR3 nucleotides are TGCAGTGCTAGAGATAACTCCCAGGGCACAACTAATGAAAAACTGTTTTTT. It yields the protein CSARDNSQGTTNEKLFF.

This clonotype was recorded only once. V usage is TRBV29-1 and J usage is TRBJ2-7; the match to TRBD1 covers 7 bases. The CDR3 is 15 amino acids. Trimming at V came to 5 bases and at J to 2 bases, leaving 12 bases not matched to a gene. Germline V gene data show CDR1 as SQVTM and CDR2 as ANQGSEA. The CDR3 DNA reads TGCAGCGTTACAGGGGTGGCAAGGGGGCCCTACGAGCAGTACTTC. This codes for CSVTGVARGPYEQYF.

This clonotype occurred once. V gene TRBV6-5 combines with J gene TRBJ1-1; 10 bases agree with TRBD1. Per the germline V gene, CDR1 is MNHEY and CDR2 is SVGAGI. The CDR3 totals 12 residues. Trimming took 6 bases from V and 10 from J; bases not matched to a gene: 5. The CDR3 nucleotides read TGTGCCAGCAGGGGATGGACAGGGGGAGCTTTCTTT. Amino acid sequence: CASRGWTGGAFF.

This chain links TRBV10-3 with TRBJ1-1; no definite D call. Germline CDR1 ENHRY, CDR2 SYGVKD. Trimming cost V 10 bases and J 10 bases, with 22 bases left between them. The CDR3 spans 13 residues. CDR3 in amino acids: CASSSQVIAGAFF. DNA for the CDR3: TGTGCCAGCAGCTCACAAGTTATCGCTGGAGCTTTCTTT.

The V call is TRBV6-1, the J call TRBJ2-3, with D tentatively TRBD1 or TRBD2 (5 bases each). V dropped 4 bases and J dropped 4 bases, with 9 bases sitting between them. This CDR3 is 13 amino acids long. Germline assignment: CDR1 MNHNS and CDR2 SASEGT. CDR3 amino acids: CASSALGADTQYF. CDR3 coding DNA: TGTGCCAGCAGTGCCTTGGGGGCAGATACGCAGTATTTT.

This clonotype was detected many times. The chain combines TRBV20-1 with TRBJ2-7; D might be TRBD1 (5 bases). The V gene lost 5 bases and the J gene lost 0 bases, with 11 bases spanning the gap. There are 13 residues in the CDR3. Per germline, CDR1 DFQATT and CDR2 SNEGSKA (reference sequence). The CDR3 here is CSAGYRFSYEQYF. In DNA, the CDR3 is TGCAGTGCTGGCTACAGGTTCTCCTACGAGCAGTACTTC.

A remark on this clonotype: The junction does not match germline at one end; this may be a read error. This sequence joins TRBV7-7 and TRBJ2-5; 14 bases align to TRBD2. The length of the CDR3 is 15 residues. Germline assignment: CDR1 SSHAT and CDR2 FNYEAQ (reference sequence). The CDR3 sequence is CASSLGLAGGETQHF. For the CDR3, the DNA is TGTGCTAGCAGCTTAGGACTAGCGGGAGGAGAGACCCAGCACTTC.

At least ten counts were recorded for this clonotype. The CDR3 ends on some other residue instead of the conserved phenylalanine or tryptophan, so this is likely a read error. No DNA is shown, since the ends of the CDR3 on it are uncertain; the CDR3 is the one TCRdb lists. This chain joins TRBV15 and TRBJ1-4; the table names TRBD1, a call not compared with the DNA. With termini counted, the CDR3 has 13 amino acids. The germline V gene encodes CDR1 LNHNV and CDR2 YYDKDF (reference sequence). Here the CDR3 reads CASSGTGKPSLAL.

This clonotype was detected many times. This chain connects TRBV11-1 to TRBJ1-1; D is perhaps TRBD1 (5 bases). The V gene's germline CDR1 is SGHAT and CDR2 FQDESV (reference sequence). Deletions cut 0 bases from V and 4 bases from J, with 15 bases between. The CDR3 sequence is 16 residues long. Written as DNA, the CDR3 is TGTGCCAGCAGCTTAGCTCTCCGTCACGGGGGCACTGAAGCTTTCTTT. Translating it yields CASSLALRHGGTEAFF.

This clonotype has just a few counts. The germline gene is not matched at one end of the junction; a read error may be the cause. This chain connects TRBV2 to TRBJ2-3; 11 bases are a match to TRBD2. The CDR3 spans 16 residues. CDR1 is SNHLY and CDR2 is FYNNEI in the germline V gene. The CDR3 nucleotides are TGTGCCATCAGTGGTACTAGCGGGAGCCGCACAGATACGCAGTATTTT. Translating it yields CAISGTSGSRTDTQYF.

The rearrangement links TRBV7-3 to TRBJ1-5, with D maybe TRBD1 (5 bases). This CDR3 comprises 13 residues. CDR1 and CDR2 (germline): SGHTA, FQGTGA. Trimming took 5 bases from V and 14 from J, leaving 19 bases between them. The CDR3 DNA sequence: TGTGCCAGCAGCCCAACCGGGGCCACACCTAAGCATTTT. It encodes CASSPTGATPKHF.

This clonotype occurred a few times. The rearrangement uses TRBV6-1 and TRBJ2-6; D ambiguous. The CDR3 consists of 13 residues. Germline V gene sequence: CDR1 MNHNS, CDR2 SASEGT. The V end was cut by 8 bases, the J end by 5 bases, with 10 bases between. DNA for the CDR3: TGTGCCAGCGCTCGCGACAGGGCCAACGTCCTGACTTTC. It codes for CASARDRANVLTF.

This clonotype was counted many times. J is TRBJ1-2 and V is TRBV7-2, with TRBD1 as a possible D gene (5 bases). The CDR3 spans 13 residues. V was clipped by 3 bases and J by 4 bases, with 9 bases between them. In germline, CDR1 is SGHTA, CDR2 FQGNSA. DNA of the CDR3: TGTGCCAGCAGCTTTGGGGGGATCTATGGCTACACCTTC. Its translation: CASSFGGIYGYTF.

At least ten counts were recorded for this clonotype. The J gene is TRBJ1-3, the V gene TRBV2; TRBD1 is a possible D gene (5 bases). Trimming shortened V by 6 bases and J by 5 bases, and 14 bases separated the two germline ends. Germline V CDR1 and CDR2: SNHLY, FYNNEI. The CDR3 totals 14 residues. The chain's CDR3 is CASSAWGSRNTIYF. DNA for the CDR3: TGTGCCAGCAGCGCTTGGGGCTCAAGAAACACCATATATTTT.

V gene TRBV20-1 combines with J gene TRBJ2-7, with TRBD1 identical over 9 bases. Germline trimming cut 0 bases from V and 5 bases from J; bases unmatched to any gene: 8. CDR3 length: 15 residues. Germline CDR1 and CDR2: DFQATT and SNEGSKA (reference sequence). The CDR3, as DNA: TGCAGTGCTAGAGATCCAGGACAGGGGCTAAACGAGCAGTACTTC. It yields the protein CSARDPGQGLNEQYF.

The chain links TRBV9 to TRBJ2-7; 14 bases line up with TRBD2. The V and J ends lost 4 bases and 5 bases, in that order; junction bases with no gene match: 8. The V gene's germline CDR1 is SGDLS and CDR2 YYNGEE. The CDR3 consists of 16 residues. The CDR3 sequence: CASSSHRLAGGNEQYF. The CDR3 DNA reads TGTGCCAGCAGCTCCCACAGACTAGCGGGAGGGAACGAGCAGTACTTC.

This clonotype has a handful of counts. The chain recombines TRBV4-2 with TRBJ2-5; 10 bases are a match to TRBD2. Germline trimming cut 1 base from V and 5 bases from J; bases unmatched to any gene: 7. CDR1 and CDR2 (germline): LGHNA, YNFKEQ. This CDR3 contains 16 residues. The DNA of the CDR3 is TGTGCCAGCAGCCAAGGGGGGACTAGCGTGGAGGAGACCCAGTACTTC. It specifies CASSQGGTSVEETQYF.

This clonotype was seen repeatedly, ten times or more. The V call is TRBV7-9, the J call TRBJ1-6; TRBD1 agrees at 9 bases. The CDR3 runs to 16 residues. The junction had 9 bases not matched to a gene; V was cut back by 1 base and J by 11 bases. Germline assignment: CDR1 SEHNR and CDR2 FQNEAQ (reference sequence). The CDR3 sequence is CASSLVGQGTRAPLHF. DNA of the CDR3: TGTGCCAGCAGCTTAGTTGGACAGGGGACGAGGGCACCCCTCCACTTT.

This chain links TRBV11-2 with TRBJ1-3; 8 bases line up with TRBD1. Germline V CDR1 and CDR2: SGHAT, FQNNGV. This CDR3 contains 17 residues. V lost 5 bases and J lost 0; bases outside the gene matches: 9. The CDR3 loop reads CASSTSGTGTSGNTIYF. The CDR3 DNA reads TGTGCCAGCAGCACTAGCGGGACAGGCACCTCTGGAAACACCATATATTTT.